A single sample is the source of the 13 T cell receptor beta chains below, sequenced in a study of monozygotic twins with cystic fibrosis. The repertoire was sequenced with immunoSEQ multiplex PCR; TCRdb's copy has only in-frame clones and lacks some. The sample carries around 30,000 clones, around nine tenths recorded once. The sequenced sample was blood. These TCRs come from a girl aged 2 to 9 with cystic fibrosis.

V gene TRBV30 combines with J gene TRBJ2-2; either TRBD1 or TRBD2 may fit D (5 bases each). The CDR3 length is 12 residues. The germline V gene encodes CDR1 GTSNPN and CDR2 SVGIG (reference sequence). Deletions cut 5 bases from V and 7 bases from J, with 11 bases between. In DNA, the CDR3 is TGTGCCTGGGGTGGGGGAGTCGGGGAGCTGTTTTTT. Translating it yields CAWGGGVGELFF. The full variable domain, its missing parts supplied by reference TRBV30 and TRBJ2-2, is SQTIHQWPATLVQPVGSPLSLECTVEGTSNPNLYWYRQAAGRGLQLLFYSVGIGQISSEVPQNLSASRPQDRQFILSSKKLLLSDSGFYLCAWGGGVGELFFGEGSRLTVL.

This clone has a single count. The CDR3, as DNA: TGTGCCAGCAGCCCGATCGCTGTGACAGGGACGACGTATGGCTACACCTTC. Its translation: CASSPIAVTGTTYGYTF. V gene TRBV7-9 combines with J gene TRBJ1-2; 7 bases match TRBD1. CDR3 size: 17 residues. CDR1 is SEHNR and CDR2 is FQNEAQ in the germline V gene (reference sequence). V shed 5 bases, J shed 5 bases, and the junction held 17 bases outside the gene matches.

This clone has a single count. The rearrangement links TRBV15 to TRBJ1-1; D is ambiguous. Deletions cut 1 base from V and 0 bases from J, with 6 bases between. The CDR3 totals 14 residues. Per germline, CDR1 LNHNV and CDR2 YYDKDF (reference sequence). The CDR3 loop reads CATSRGRVNTEAFF. Written as DNA, the CDR3 is TGTGCCACCAGCAGAGGGAGGGTGAACACTGAAGCTTTCTTT.

V gene TRBV5-6 combines with J gene TRBJ1-6; no firm D call. V was pared by 4 bases and J by 4 bases, with 9 bases between. CDR1 is SGHDT, CDR2 YYEEEE, per germline. The CDR3 runs 14 residues. In nucleotides, the CDR3 is TGTGCCAGCAGCCCGGACGGTTATAATTCACCCCTCCACTTT. Its protein is CASSPDGYNSPLHF.

The chain has TRBV25-1 and TRBJ2-7; D call uncertain. Trimming took 3 bases from V and 4 from J, leaving 16 bases between them. Germline loops: CDR1 MGHDK, CDR2 SYGVNS. The CDR3 spans 15 residues. This chain's CDR3 is CASSEIGSRTYEQYF. The DNA of the CDR3 is TGTGCCAGCAGTGAGATAGGCTCGCGTACGTACGAGCAGTACTTC.

In DNA, the CDR3 is TGTGCCAGCAGCTTCGGACAGGGACCAAATACGCAGTATTTT. Its protein product is CASSFGQGPNTQYF. This sequence joins TRBV7-3 and TRBJ2-3, with TRBD1 matching 8 bases. From germline, CDR1 is SGHTA and CDR2 FQGTGA. With V trimmed by 3 bases and J by 7 bases, 6 bases remained unmatched. The CDR3 contains 14 residues.

The rearrangement links TRBV27 to TRBJ2-2; D not resolved. Trimming shortened V by 5 bases and J by 6 bases, and 10 bases separated the two germline ends. Germline values: CDR1 MNHEY, CDR2 SMNVEV (reference sequence). The CDR3 is 13 residues long. This chain's CDR3 is CASSPVSPGELFF. The CDR3 DNA reads as TGTGCCAGCAGTCCGGTGAGCCCCGGGGAGCTGTTTTTT.

The J gene is TRBJ2-1, the V gene TRBV29-1; the D gene is possibly TRBD1 (6 bases). The CDR3 extends over 15 amino acids. Germline CDR1 reads SQVTM; CDR2 reads ANQGSEA. V was shortened by 4 bases and J by 2 bases, with 15 bases between the two germline ends. Written as DNA, the CDR3 is TGCAGCGTTGGAAGGGGGATCACCCCCTACAATGAGCAGTTCTTC. It encodes CSVGRGITPYNEQFF.

The gene calls are TRBV9 and TRBJ2-3; no definite D call. This CDR3 is 16 amino acids long. V was cut by 0 bases and J by 0 bases, with 11 bases left in between. CDR1 SGDLS and CDR2 YYNGEE come from the germline V gene. The chain's CDR3 is CASSVGYTTSTDTQYF. The CDR3 coding sequence is TGTGCCAGCAGCGTAGGGTACACCACAAGCACAGATACGCAGTATTTT. Complete variable domain (other parts from reference TRBV9 and TRBJ2-3): DSGVTQTPKHLITATGQRVTLRCSPRSGDLSVYWYQQSLDQGLQFLIQYYNGEERAKGNILERFSAQQFPDLHSELNLSSLELGDSALYFCASSVGYTTSTDTQYFGPGTRLTVL.

This clone was detected once. This CDR3 reads CASSVGRNTGELFF. In DNA, the CDR3 is TGTGCCAGCTCGGTGGGGAGGAACACCGGGGAGCTGTTTTTT. The chain carries TRBV6-1 and TRBJ2-2; possibly TRBD2 for D (5 bases). Germline lookup yields CDR1 MNHNS and CDR2 SASEGT. The CDR3 is made up of 14 amino acids. V gave up 8 bases and J gave up 1 base, with 11 bases separating them.

The J gene is TRBJ1-2, the V gene TRBV7-7; no clear D gene. CDR1 SSHAT and CDR2 FNYEAQ come from the germline V gene (reference sequence). V was clipped by 3 bases and J by 8 bases, with 13 bases between them. This CDR3 has 13 amino acids. The CDR3 nucleotides read TGTGCCAGCAGCTTTCACGGCAGTCGGGGCTACACCTTC. Translation: CASSFHGSRGYTF.

The J gene is TRBJ2-5, the V gene TRBV30, with 10 bases that match TRBD1. Germline-derived CDR1 and CDR2 are GTSNPN and SVGIG (reference sequence). The trim removed 3 bases at V and 6 bases at J, leaving 7 bases unmatched. This CDR3 is built from 14 residues. The DNA of the CDR3 is TGTGCCTGGAGCGAGACAGGGGGCGCGAAGACCCAGTACTTC. Its protein product is CAWSETGGAKTQYF.

A few counts support this clone. The chain combines TRBV6-5 with TRBJ2-7; D possibly uses TRBD1 or TRBD2 (5 bases each). Trimming stripped 6 bases from V and 7 bases from J, with 19 bases between. The CDR3 covers 14 residues. The germline V gene has CDR1 MNHEY and CDR2 SVGAGI. The CDR3 spells CASRRGSRVEEQYF. In DNA, the CDR3 is TGTGCCAGCAGACGAGGGTCCAGGGTGGAGGAGCAGTACTTC.